This TCR beta chain is from a study of cytomegalovirus exposure and HLA in healthy donors. J lost 6 bases, V lost 4 bases, and 9 bases had no gene match. The CDR3 has 16 residues. Germline V gene data show CDR1 as LNHDA and CDR2 as SQIVND (reference sequence). The PCR employed 60 Vbeta primers together with 13 Jbeta primers. Profiling relied on immunoSEQ multiplex PCR, and the TCRdb table lists in-frame clones only, not all of them. This sample has around 200,000 clones, with 60% to 80% found just once. Sequencing input: PBMCs. The clonotype comes from a man between 35 and 55 years old in good health and CMV-seronegative. V and J are TRBV19 and TRBJ2-7; 13 bases align to TRBD2. CDR3 region: CASSTSGLAGPFEQYF. In DNA, the CDR3 is TGTGCCAGTAGTACGTCGGGACTAGCGGGGCCGTTCGAGCAGTACTTC.